This T cell receptor (beta chain) was identified during a study of blood T cell repertoires in COVID-19. In the original analysis: Quantification of nucleated cells was approximated via reference gene primer amplification. Clones were read by immunoSEQ multiplex PCR, and TCRdb kept only the in-frame ones, dropping some. The D gene and trimming were derived from the DNA, and the V and J assignments and clone size from that table. The sample lists 250,000 or so clones, approximately 89% occurring once. Germline V gives CDR1 SGHDT, CDR2 YYEEEE. V was cut by 4 bases and J by 1 base, with 12 bases left in between. The CDR3 is made up of 15 amino acids. Researchers sorted participants into cohorts using their self-reported clinical history.

The chain uses TRBV5-6 and TRBJ1-5; D possibly corresponds to TRBD1 (5 bases). Sequencing was performed on PBMCs or T cells enriched from blood (not recorded which). The receptor was derived from a man between 35 and 55 years old who had been exposed to COVID-19. This CDR3 is CASSRGGRSNQPQHF. Here the CDR3 DNA reads TGTGCCAGCAGCCGGGGGGGTAGGAGCAATCAGCCCCAGCATTTT.